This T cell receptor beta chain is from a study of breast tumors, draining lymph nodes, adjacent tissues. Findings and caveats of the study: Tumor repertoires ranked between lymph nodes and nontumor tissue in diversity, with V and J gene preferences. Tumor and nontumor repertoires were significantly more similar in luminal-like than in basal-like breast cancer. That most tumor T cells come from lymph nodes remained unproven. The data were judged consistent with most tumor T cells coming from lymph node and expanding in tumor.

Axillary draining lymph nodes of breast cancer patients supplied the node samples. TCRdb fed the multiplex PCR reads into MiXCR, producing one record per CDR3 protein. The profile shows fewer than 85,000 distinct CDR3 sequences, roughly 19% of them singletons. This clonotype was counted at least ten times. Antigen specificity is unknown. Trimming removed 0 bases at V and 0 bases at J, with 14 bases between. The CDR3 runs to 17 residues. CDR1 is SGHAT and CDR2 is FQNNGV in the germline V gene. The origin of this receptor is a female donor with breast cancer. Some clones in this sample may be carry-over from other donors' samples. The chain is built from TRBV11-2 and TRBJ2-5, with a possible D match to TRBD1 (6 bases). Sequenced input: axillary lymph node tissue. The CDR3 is CASSLDGTLSYQETQYF. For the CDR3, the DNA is TGTGCCAGCAGCTTAGATGGGACACTTTCGTACCAAGAGACCCAGTACTTC.